One sample yielded the 14 T cell receptor beta chains listed below, sequenced in a study of blood T cells in healthy people across ages. Together with a sample-barcoded 5' primer, a J-beta primer mix was included in a second PCR lasting about 7 to 11 cycles. MiXCR was run by TCRdb on the 5' RACE reads, yielding one entry per CDR3 protein. The table has hundreds of thousands of distinct CDR3 sequences, around 28% seen once. Sequencing used blood. Receptors originate from a woman aged 80 or over in good health.

The rearrangement links TRBV7-2 to TRBJ1-1; unclear D gene. Germline CDR1 is SGHTA and CDR2 is FQGNSA. Trimming stripped 1 base from V and 4 bases from J, with 10 bases between. CDR3 size: 14 residues. CDR3 in amino acids: CASSLGLGRTEAFF. The CDR3 DNA reads as TGTGCCAGCAGCTTAGGTTTAGGACGCACTGAAGCTTTCTTT.

This clonotype has ten or more counts. The chain has TRBV24-1 and TRBJ2-7; 7 bases line up with TRBD2. Trimming removed 2 bases from V and 0 bases from J; junction bases left unmatched: 3. In germline, CDR1 is KGHDR, CDR2 SFDVKD. The CDR3 covers 15 residues. The DNA of the CDR3 is TGTGCCACCAGTGATTCAGCGGGGAACTCCTACGAGCAGTACTTC. Its translation is CATSDSAGNSYEQYF.

Only a few counts were recorded for this clonotype. The chain links TRBV6-2 or TRBV6-3 to TRBJ2-5; D assignment may be TRBD1 or TRBD2 (6 bases each). Judging by the DNA end, TRBJ2-7 fits better; the J call may be wrong. Germline V lookup: CDR1 MNHEY, CDR2 SVGEGT. CDR3 length equals 13 residues. In DNA, the CDR3 is TGTGCCAGCAGTTGCGGGACACTCTACGAGCAGTACTTC. It codes for CASSCGTLYEQYF.

Points on this clonotype: This clone may be a read error of a much larger clone one base away. The conserved closing phenylalanine or tryptophan is absent in this CDR3, likely reflecting a read error. The chain is built from TRBV12-3 or TRBV12-4 and TRBJ1-1; D is unresolved. The ends were cut back, 8 bases at V and 6 bases at J, with 13 bases in the middle. The CDR3 has 12 residues. The CDR3, as DNA: TGTGCCAGCGGGAGGGAGGTCGCTGAAGCTTTCGTT. Translated, it gives CASGREVAEAFV.

The chain is built from TRBV12-3 or TRBV12-4 and TRBJ2-5; D perhaps matches TRBD2 (5 bases). The CDR3 length is 15 residues. V dropped 7 bases and J dropped 3 bases, with 18 bases sitting between them. CDR3 in amino acids: CASTPLLGREETQYF. DNA for the CDR3: TGTGCCAGCACCCCCCTACTAGGGCGGGAAGAGACCCAGTACTTC.

This clonotype was seen more than once but under ten times. This could be a read error, since a much larger clone is one nucleotide away. The gene calls are TRBV15 and TRBJ2-4; 9 bases are a match to TRBD1. The DNA end is more similar to TRBJ2-5, so the J call may be wrong. The CDR3 sequence is 15 residues long. Germline assignment: CDR1 LNHNV and CDR2 YYDKDF (reference sequence). This CDR3 is CAASSAGTGKETQYF. Here the CDR3 DNA reads TGTGCCGCCAGCAGCGCCGGGACAGGGAAAGAGACCCAGTACTTC.

This clonotype was seen a few times. J is TRBJ1-1 and V is TRBV6-5; no reliable D call. CDR1 is MNHEY, CDR2 SVGAGI, per germline. Trimming shortened V by 6 bases and J by 0 bases, and 17 bases separated the two germline ends. This CDR3 is built from 16 residues. For the CDR3, the DNA is TGTGCCAGCAGCCACCGCGGGCGGTATATGAACACTGAAGCTTTCTTT. It yields the protein CASSHRGRYMNTEAFF.

This chain connects TRBV7-3 to TRBJ2-5; possibly TRBD1 for D (6 bases). Germline lookup yields CDR1 SGHTA and CDR2 FQGTGA. V lost 5 bases to trimming and J lost 2 bases, with 15 bases between them. This CDR3 has 15 residues. This chain's CDR3 is CASSISRGGQETQYF. The CDR3 DNA is TGTGCCAGCAGCATAAGCAGGGGTGGGCAAGAGACCCAGTACTTC.

This clonotype was observed a few times. V is TRBV7-2 and J is TRBJ2-1, with 9 bases fitting TRBD2. After removal of 2 bases from V and 5 bases from J, the junction contained 7 bases not matched to a gene. The CDR3 extends over 16 amino acids. The germline CDR1 and CDR2 sequences are SGHTA and FQGNSA. The CDR3 sequence: CASSLSRAGGHNEQFF. The DNA of the CDR3 is TGTGCCAGCAGCTTATCACGGGCGGGGGGGCACAATGAGCAGTTCTTC.

The gene calls are TRBV7-9 and TRBJ1-2; D gene ambiguous. V lost 5 bases and J lost 8, with 15 bases in between. This CDR3 has 13 residues. The germline CDR1 and CDR2 sequences are SEHNR and FQNEAQ (reference sequence). For the CDR3, the DNA is TGTGCCAGCAGCCGAGGATTCGGAGAGGGCTACACCTTC. Translated, it gives CASSRGFGEGYTF.

A remark on this clonotype: As the CDR3 is not closed by the conserved phenylalanine or tryptophan, this likely results from a read error. This chain connects TRBV5-1 to TRBJ2-5, with TRBD1 identical over 8 bases. This CDR3 is 14 amino acids long. CDR1 SGHRS and CDR2 YFSETQ come from the germline V gene. Trimming cost V 7 bases and J 6 bases; bases outside gene matches: 11. In DNA form, the CDR3 reads TGCGCCAGCGGTGGCACAGGGGGTCGAAAGACCCAGTACTAC. It translates to CASGGTGGRKTQYY.

This clonotype occurred many times. The chain employs TRBV7-9 and TRBJ2-7; weak D call: TRBD1 (7 bases). The CDR3 runs to 14 residues. V was trimmed by 5 bases and J by 5 bases, leaving 16 bases between them. Germline V gene data show CDR1 as SEHNR and CDR2 as FQNEAQ (reference sequence). As DNA, the CDR3 is TGTGCCAGCAGCCGGAATCAGGGGGAGGACGAGCAGTACTTC. Its protein product is CASSRNQGEDEQYF.

V usage is TRBV7-2 and J usage is TRBJ2-1, with TRBD2 identical over 12 bases. The CDR3 extends over 19 amino acids. V was pared by 0 bases and J by 9 bases, with 15 bases of the junction left unmatched. The germline gives CDR1 SGHTA, CDR2 FQGNSA. Here the CDR3 reads CASSLASSSGGAFGFEQFF. The CDR3 bases are TGTGCCAGCAGCTTAGCCTCTTCTAGCGGGGGGGCCTTTGGCTTTGAGCAGTTCTTC. The whole variable domain, remainder taken from reference TRBV7-2 and TRBJ2-1, is GAGVSQSPSNKVTEKGKDVELRCDPISGHTALYWYRQSLGQGLEFLIYFQGNSAPDKSGLPSDRFSAERTGGSVSTLTIQRTQQEDSAVYLCASSLASSSGGAFGFEQFFGPGTRLTVL.

In this sample, this clonotype turned up a few times. A much larger clone sits a single nucleotide away, making a read error possible. The V call is TRBV4-3, the J call TRBJ2-1; 9 nucleotides match TRBD2. Judging by the DNA end, TRBJ2-7 fits better; the J call may be wrong. The CDR3 spans 18 residues. Germline values: CDR1 LGHNA, CDR2 YSLEER. The CDR3 region has the DNA TGCGCCAGCAGCCAAGCCCTAAGGGCTAGCGGGGCTTACAATGAGCAGTACTTC. It specifies CASSQALRASGAYNEQYF.